One and the same sample provided the 4 T cell receptor beta chains below, sequenced in a study of T cell responses to AZD1222 COVID-19 vaccine. Assay: immunoSEQ multiplex PCR; the TCRdb copy retains only in-frame clones and omits some. Seen here are around 130,000 clones, approximately 93% observed once, and the top ten hold around 3.1%. Here the sequenced sample was peripheral blood, taken on day 0 of AZD1222 vaccination. The source is an adult in good health.

V usage is TRBV27 and J usage is TRBJ1-1; 7 bases agree with TRBD1. The CDR3 covers 15 residues. CDR1 is MNHEY, CDR2 SMNVEV, per germline (reference sequence). Trimming cost V 7 bases and J 0 bases; bases outside gene matches: 8. CDR3: CASMMGQLVNTEAFF. For the CDR3, the DNA is TGTGCCAGCATGATGGGACAGCTAGTGAACACTGAAGCTTTCTTT.

This clone was counted a single time. J is TRBJ2-5 and V is TRBV7-9; no clear D gene. The CDR3 runs 14 residues. V was pared by 6 bases and J by 1 base, with 12 bases between. CDR1 is SEHNR, CDR2 FQNEAQ, per germline (reference sequence). CDR3 in amino acids: CASSRRQAQETQYF. The CDR3 nucleotides read TGTGCCAGCAGTCGTAGGCAGGCCCAAGAGACCCAGTACTTC. The complete variable domain, with remaining parts taken from reference TRBV7-9 and TRBJ2-5, reads DTGVSQNPRHKITKRGQNVTFRCDPISEHNRLYWYRQTLGQGPEFLTYFQNEAQLEKSRLLSDRFSAERPKGSFSTLEIQRTEQGDSAMYLCASSRRQAQETQYFGPGTRLLVL.

This chain's CDR3 is CASSFGYEQYF. DNA for the CDR3: TGTGCCAGCAGTTTTGGGTACGAGCAGTACTTC. V gene TRBV27 combines with J gene TRBJ2-7; the D is unclear. There are 11 residues in the CDR3. Germline CDR1 is MNHEY and CDR2 is SMNVEV (reference sequence). V lost 3 bases to trimming and J lost 4 bases, with 4 bases between them.

The chain joins TRBV5-8 to TRBJ2-3; 8 bases map to TRBD1. Germline lookup yields CDR1 SGHTS and CDR2 YDEGEE. CDR3 length: 16 residues. With 4 bases clipped from V and 5 bases from J, the junction kept 12 bases outside the gene matches. The CDR3 region is CASSPDSRGLVDTQYF. DNA for the CDR3: TGTGCCAGCAGCCCAGACAGCAGGGGGCTGGTAGATACGCAGTATTTT.